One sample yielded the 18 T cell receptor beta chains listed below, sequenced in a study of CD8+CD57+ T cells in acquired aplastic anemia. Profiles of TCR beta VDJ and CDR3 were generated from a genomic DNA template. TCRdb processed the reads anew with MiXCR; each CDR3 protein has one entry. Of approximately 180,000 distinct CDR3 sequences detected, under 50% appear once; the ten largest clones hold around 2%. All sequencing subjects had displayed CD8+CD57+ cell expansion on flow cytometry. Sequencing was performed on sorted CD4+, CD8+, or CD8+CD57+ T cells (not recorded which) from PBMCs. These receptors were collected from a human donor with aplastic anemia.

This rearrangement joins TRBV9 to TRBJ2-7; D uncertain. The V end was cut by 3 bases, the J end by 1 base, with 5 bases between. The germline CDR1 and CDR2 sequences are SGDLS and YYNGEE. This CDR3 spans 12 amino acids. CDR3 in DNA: TGTGCCAGCAGCGGCGAATCCTACGAGCAGTACTTC. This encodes CASSGESYEQYF.

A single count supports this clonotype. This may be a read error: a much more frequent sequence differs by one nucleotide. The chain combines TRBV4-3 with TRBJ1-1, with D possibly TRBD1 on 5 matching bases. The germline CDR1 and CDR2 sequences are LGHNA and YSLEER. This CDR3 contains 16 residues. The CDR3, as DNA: TGCGCCAGCAGCCAAGGTGCTCCCCCAGGGAACGCTGAAGCTTTCTTT. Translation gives CASSQGAPPGNAEAFF.

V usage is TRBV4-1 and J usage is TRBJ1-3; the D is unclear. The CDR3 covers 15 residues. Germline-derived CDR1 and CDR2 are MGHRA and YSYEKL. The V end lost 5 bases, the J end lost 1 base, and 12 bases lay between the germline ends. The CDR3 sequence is CASSSSGVSGNTIYF. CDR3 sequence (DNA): TGCGCCAGCAGCTCCAGCGGTGTTTCTGGAAACACCATATATTTT.

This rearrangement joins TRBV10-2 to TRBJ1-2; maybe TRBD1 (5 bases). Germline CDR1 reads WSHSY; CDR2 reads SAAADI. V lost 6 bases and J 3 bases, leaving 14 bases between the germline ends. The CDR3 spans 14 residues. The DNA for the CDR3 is TGCGCCAGCAGCCCCGGGACCGACTACTATGGCTACACCTTC. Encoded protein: CASSPGTDYYGYTF.

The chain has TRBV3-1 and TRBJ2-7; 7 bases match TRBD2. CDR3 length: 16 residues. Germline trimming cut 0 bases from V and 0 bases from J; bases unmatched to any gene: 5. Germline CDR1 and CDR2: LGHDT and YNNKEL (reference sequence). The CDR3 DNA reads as TGTGCCAGCAGCCAAGACACTAGCGATTTCTCCTACGAGCAGTACTTC. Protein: CASSQDTSDFSYEQYF.

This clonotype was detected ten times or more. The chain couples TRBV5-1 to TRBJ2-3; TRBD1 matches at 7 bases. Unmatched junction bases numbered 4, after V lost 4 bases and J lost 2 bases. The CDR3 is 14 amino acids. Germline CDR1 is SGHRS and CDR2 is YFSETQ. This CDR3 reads CASSLGQTTDTQYF. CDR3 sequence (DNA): TGCGCCAGCAGCCTGGGACAGACCACAGATACGCAGTATTTT.

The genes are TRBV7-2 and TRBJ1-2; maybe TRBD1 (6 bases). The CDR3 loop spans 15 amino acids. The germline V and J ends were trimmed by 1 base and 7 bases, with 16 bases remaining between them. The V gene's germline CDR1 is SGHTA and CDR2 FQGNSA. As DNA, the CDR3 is TGTGCCAGCAGCTTAGTCTCGGACAGTCTGAGTGGCTACACCTTC. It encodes CASSLVSDSLSGYTF.

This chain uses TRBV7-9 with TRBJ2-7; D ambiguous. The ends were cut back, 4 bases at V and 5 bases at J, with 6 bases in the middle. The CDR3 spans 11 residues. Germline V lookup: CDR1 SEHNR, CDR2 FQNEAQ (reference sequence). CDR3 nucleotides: TGTGCCAGCAGCTCGATCCACGAGCAGTACTTC. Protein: CASSSIHEQYF.

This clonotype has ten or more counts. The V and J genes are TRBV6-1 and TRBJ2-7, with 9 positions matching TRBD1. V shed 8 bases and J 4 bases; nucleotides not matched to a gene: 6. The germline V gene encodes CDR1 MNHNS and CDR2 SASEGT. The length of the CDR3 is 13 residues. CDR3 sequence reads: CASCRQGGYEQYF. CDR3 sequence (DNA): TGTGCCAGCTGTCGACAGGGGGGGTACGAGCAGTACTTC.

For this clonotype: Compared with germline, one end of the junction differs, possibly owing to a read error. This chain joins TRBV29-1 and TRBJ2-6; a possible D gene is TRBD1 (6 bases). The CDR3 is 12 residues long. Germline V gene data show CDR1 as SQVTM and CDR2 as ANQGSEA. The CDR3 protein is CSAGAGDNILTF. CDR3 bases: TGCAGCGCAGGGGCTGGGGACAACATCCTGACTTTC. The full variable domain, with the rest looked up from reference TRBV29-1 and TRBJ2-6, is SAVISQKPSRDICQRGTSLTIQCQVDSQVTMMFWYRQQPGQSLTLIATANQGSEATYESGFVIDKFPISRPNLTFSTLTVSNMSPEDSSIYLCSAGAGDNILTFGAGSRLTVL.

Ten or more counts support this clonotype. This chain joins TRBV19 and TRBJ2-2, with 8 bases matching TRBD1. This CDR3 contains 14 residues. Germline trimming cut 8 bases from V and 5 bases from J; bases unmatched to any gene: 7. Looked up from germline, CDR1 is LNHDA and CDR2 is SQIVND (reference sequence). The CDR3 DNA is TGTGCCAGTGGAAACAGGGGGTCTACCGGGGAGCTGTTTTTT. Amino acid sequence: CASGNRGSTGELFF.

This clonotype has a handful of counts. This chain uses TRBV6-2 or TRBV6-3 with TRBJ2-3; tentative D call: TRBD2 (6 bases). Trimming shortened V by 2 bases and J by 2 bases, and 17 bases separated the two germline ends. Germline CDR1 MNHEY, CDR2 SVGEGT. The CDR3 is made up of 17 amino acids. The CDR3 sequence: CASSYKYGGRSTDTQYF. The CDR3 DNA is TGTGCCAGCAGTTACAAATACGGAGGGCGATCCACAGATACGCAGTATTTT.

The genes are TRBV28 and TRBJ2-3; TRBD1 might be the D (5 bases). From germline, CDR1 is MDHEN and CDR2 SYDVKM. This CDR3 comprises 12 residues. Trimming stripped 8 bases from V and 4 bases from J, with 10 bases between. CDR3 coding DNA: TGTGCCAGCTCTGGGGCCCCAGATACGCAGTATTTT. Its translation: CASSGAPDTQYF.

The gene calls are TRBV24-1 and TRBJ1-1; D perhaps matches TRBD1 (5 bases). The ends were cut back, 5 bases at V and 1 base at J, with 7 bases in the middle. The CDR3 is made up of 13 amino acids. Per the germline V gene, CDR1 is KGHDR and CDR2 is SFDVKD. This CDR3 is CATSGGPNTEAFF. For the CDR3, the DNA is TGTGCCACCAGTGGGGGCCCGAACACTGAAGCTTTCTTT.

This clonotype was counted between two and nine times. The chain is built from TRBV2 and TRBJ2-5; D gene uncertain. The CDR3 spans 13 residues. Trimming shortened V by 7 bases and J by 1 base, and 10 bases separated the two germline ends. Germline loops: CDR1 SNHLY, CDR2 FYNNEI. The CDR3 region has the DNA TGTGCCAGCATACCCCCTGCCCAAGAGACCCAGTACTTC. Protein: CASIPPAQETQYF.

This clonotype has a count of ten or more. The CDR3: CASSVGDSEYGYTF. In DNA, the CDR3 is TGTGCCAGCAGTGTAGGGGACAGCGAATATGGCTACACCTTC. The gene calls are TRBV6-1 and TRBJ1-2; TRBD1 agrees at 7 bases. Looked up from germline, CDR1 is MNHNS and CDR2 is SASEGT. CDR3 length: 14 amino acids. Unmatched junction bases numbered 7, after V lost 4 bases and J lost 5 bases.

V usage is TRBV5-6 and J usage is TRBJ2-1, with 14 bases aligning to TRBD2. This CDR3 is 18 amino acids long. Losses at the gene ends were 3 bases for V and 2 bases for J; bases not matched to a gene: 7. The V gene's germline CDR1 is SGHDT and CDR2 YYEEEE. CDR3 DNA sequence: TGTGCCAGCAGCTCAAGGACTAGCGGGAGGAAAACCTACAATGAGCAGTTCTTC. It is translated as CASSSRTSGRKTYNEQFF.

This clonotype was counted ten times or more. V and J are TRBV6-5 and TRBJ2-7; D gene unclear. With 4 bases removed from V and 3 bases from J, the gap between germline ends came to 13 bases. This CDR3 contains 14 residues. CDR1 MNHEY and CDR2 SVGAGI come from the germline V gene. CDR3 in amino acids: CASSLVVKGYEQYF. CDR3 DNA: TGTGCCAGCAGTTTAGTCGTGAAGGGCTACGAGCAGTACTTC.